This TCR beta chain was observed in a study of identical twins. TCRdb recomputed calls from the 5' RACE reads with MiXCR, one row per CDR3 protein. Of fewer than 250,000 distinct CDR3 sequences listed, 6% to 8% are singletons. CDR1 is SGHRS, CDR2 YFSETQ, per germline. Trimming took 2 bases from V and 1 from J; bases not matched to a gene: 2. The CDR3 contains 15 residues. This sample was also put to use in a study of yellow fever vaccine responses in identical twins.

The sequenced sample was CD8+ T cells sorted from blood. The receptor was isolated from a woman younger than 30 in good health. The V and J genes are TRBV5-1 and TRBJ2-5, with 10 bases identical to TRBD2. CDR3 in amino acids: CASSFKRGGQETQYF. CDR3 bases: TGCGCCAGCAGCTTTAAGCGGGGGGGCCAAGAGACCCAGTACTTC.